Below, 7 T cell receptor beta chains from the same sample are listed, as sequenced in a study of blood T cell repertoires in COVID-19. Clones were read by immunoSEQ multiplex PCR, and TCRdb kept only the in-frame ones, dropping some. The table has 100,000 to 150,000 clones, more than 60% seen once; the top ten hold 2% to 2.5%. The sample comprised peripheral blood. Every receptor here comes from a woman in her 70s with acute or convalescent COVID-19.

The CDR3 reads CASSPNSGGSQPQHF. CDR3 DNA: TGTGCCAGCAGCCCGAACTCGGGCGGGAGTCAGCCCCAGCATTTT. The chain couples TRBV7-6 to TRBJ1-5; no clear D gene. Germline V gene sequence: CDR1 SGHVS, CDR2 FNYEAQ. The V gene lost 5 bases and the J gene lost 6 bases, with 17 bases spanning the gap. The CDR3 is 15 amino acids.

In nucleotides, the CDR3 is TGCGCCAGCAGCTTGGCGTGGACAGGGACGTCTGGGGGCTACACCTTC. This translates into CASSLAWTGTSGGYTF. The chain recombines TRBV5-1 with TRBJ1-2; 8 bases are shared with TRBD1. This CDR3 has 16 residues. Looked up from germline, CDR1 is SGHRS and CDR2 is YFSETQ. J lost 8 bases, V lost 0 bases, and 12 bases had no gene match.

The J gene is TRBJ2-3, the V gene TRBV2; 8 bases line up with TRBD1. The CDR3 is 15 residues long. Germline CDR1 SNHLY, CDR2 FYNNEI. V lost 8 bases and J lost 0; bases outside the gene matches: 7. Here the CDR3 DNA reads TGTGCCAGCGATGGACAGGGCCAGAGCACAGATACGCAGTATTTT. This encodes CASDGQGQSTDTQYF.

J is TRBJ1-2 and V is TRBV13; no reliable D call. V lost 2 bases and J lost 12, with 13 bases in between. This CDR3 contains 12 residues. Germline CDR1 and CDR2: PRHDT and FYEKMQ (reference sequence). CDR3 sequence (DNA): TGTGCCAGCAGCTTATTGGCGGGAGTCCACACCTTC. Translating gives CASSLLAGVHTF.

The V gene is TRBV3-1 (or the pseudogene TRBV3-2), the J gene TRBJ2-1, with TRBD2 identical over 7 bases. Germline V gene sequence: CDR1 LGHDT, CDR2 YNNKEL (reference sequence). The CDR3 loop spans 19 amino acids. V shed 4 bases and J 0 bases; nucleotides not matched to a gene: 15. CDR3 nucleotide sequence: TGTGCCAGCAGCCCTCACGACCCAGCGGGGTCGCCCTCCTACAATGAGCAGTTCTTC. This sequence encodes CASSPHDPAGSPSYNEQFF.

This chain links TRBV2 with TRBJ1-1; D possibly corresponds to TRBD1 (5 bases). CDR1 and CDR2 from the germline V gene are SNHLY and FYNNEI. The V end was cut by 5 bases, the J end by 1 base, with 17 bases between. The CDR3 extends over 16 amino acids. CDR3 amino acids: CASSYHVRGKNTEAFF. The CDR3 DNA sequence: TGTGCCAGCAGTTACCATGTTAGGGGTAAGAACACTGAAGCTTTCTTT.

This clone was detected many times. V is TRBV12-2 and J is TRBJ2-3; the table's D gene call, TRBD2, was not cross checked with the DNA. TRBV12-2 corresponds to a pseudogene. The CDR3 runs to 19 residues. CDR3 DNA: TGTGCAAGTCGCATGTCGGAAGGACTAGCGGGTGATCACACAGATACGCAGTATTTT. It is translated as CASRMSEGLAGDHTDTQYF.